Listed below are T cell receptor beta chains from one sample, sequenced in a study of T cell responses to AZD1222 COVID-19 vaccine. Sequencing used immunoSEQ multiplex PCR; TCRdb keeps in-frame clones, though not all of them. The sample has about 180,000 clones, about 86% seen once. Sample: peripheral blood, taken on day 0 of AZD1222 vaccination. The receptor set was obtained from an adult in good health. Each CDR3 is given with its conserved first and last residue. Fields, in order: V gene, J gene, D gene, clone size, CDR3 protein, CDR3 DNA. The D gene is left open where the match is weak. Where a row states a size, it is once, few, many or the class of an expanded clone; other rows omit it.

V: TRBV2; J: TRBJ1-5; D: NA; size: NA; CDR3: CASGPNQPQHF; DNA: TGTGCCAGCGGCCCCAATCAGCCCCAGCATTTT
V: TRBV7-3; J: TRBJ2-5; D: TRBD2; size: NA; CDR3: CASSFEAGKGTQYF; DNA: TGTGCCAGCAGCTTTGAAGCGGGAAAAGGGACCCAGTACTTC
V: TRBV12-5; J: TRBJ1-1; D: NA; size: NA; CDR3: CASGFESGRYMNTEAFF; DNA: TGTGCTAGTGGTTTTGAATCAGGGCGCTACATGAACACTGAAGCTTTCTTT
V: TRBV7-3; J: TRBJ2-2; D: NA; size: NA; CDR3: CASSLIGASDPTGELFF; DNA: TGTGCCAGCAGCTTAATAGGGGCTAGCGATCCCACCGGGGAGCTGTTTTTT
V: TRBV10-3; J: TRBJ2-1; D: NA; size: NA; CDR3: CAISEPFGAGSSYNEQFF; DNA: TGTGCCATCAGTGAGCCCTTCGGCGCGGGCTCTTCCTACAATGAGCAGTTCTTC
V: TRBV30; J: TRBJ1-1; D: TRBD1; size: once; CDR3: CAWSVGTGGEAFF; DNA: TGTGCCTGGAGTGTAGGGACAGGGGGTGAAGCTTTCTTT
V: TRBV18; J: TRBJ2-1; D: NA; size: NA; CDR3: CASSPRNKKHSYNEQFF; DNA: TGTGCCAGCTCACCACGAAATAAAAAACACTCCTACAATGAGCAGTTCTTC
V: TRBV7-8; J: TRBJ1-5; D: NA; size: NA; CDR3: CASSSGPSQQPQHF; DNA: TGTGCCAGCAGCTCGGGACCCTCCCAGCAGCCCCAGCATTTT
V: TRBV5-8; J: TRBJ2-5; D: NA; size: NA; CDR3: CASTLGYGQETQYF; DNA: TGTGCCAGCACCTTGGGGTACGGCCAAGAGACCCAGTACTTC
V: TRBV4-1; J: TRBJ1-2; D: NA; size: once; CDR3: CASSGQINYGYTF; DNA: TGCGCCAGCAGCGGACAGATTAACTATGGCTACACCTTC
V: TRBV9; J: TRBJ2-3; D: NA; size: NA; CDR3: CASSVASWDTQYF; DNA: TGTGCCAGCAGCGTAGCTTCCTGGGATACGCAGTATTTT
V: TRBV25-1; J: TRBJ1-2; D: NA; size: NA; CDR3: CASSDGVLYGYTF; DNA: TGTGCCAGCAGTGACGGGGTACTCTATGGCTACACCTTC
V: TRBV5-6; J: TRBJ1-2; D: NA; size: NA; CDR3: CASSLEVTGLRGYTF; DNA: TGTGCCAGCAGCTTGGAGGTAACAGGGCTGAGGGGCTACACCTTC
V: TRBV5-1; J: TRBJ2-5; D: TRBD1; size: NA; CDR3: CASSFGTGYGETQYF; DNA: TGCGCCAGCAGCTTCGGGACAGGGTATGGAGAGACCCAGTACTTC
V: TRBV18; J: TRBJ2-7; D: TRBD1; size: NA; CDR3: CASSPPSVDRGRYEQYF; DNA: TGTGCCAGCTCACCACCTAGCGTGGACAGGGGTAGGTACGAGCAGTACTTC
V: TRBV15; J: TRBJ2-7; D: NA; size: few; CDR3: CATSRDGYEQYF; DNA: TGTGCCACCAGCAGAGATGGGTACGAGCAGTACTTC
V: TRBV9; J: TRBJ2-2; D: NA; size: NA; CDR3: CASSAPGTSNTGELFF; DNA: TGTGCCAGCAGCGCTCCCGGGACTTCGAACACCGGGGAGCTGTTTTTT
V: TRBV5-1; J: TRBJ2-1; D: NA; size: NA; CDR3: CASSSLRDSPRNEQFF; DNA: TGCGCCAGCAGCTCCTTGCGGGACTCCCCTCGGAATGAGCAGTTCTTC
V: TRBV7-7; J: TRBJ2-1; D: NA; size: NA; CDR3: CASSLGAPGSYNEQFF; DNA: TGTGCTAGCAGCTTAGGGGCCCCCGGCTCCTACAATGAGCAGTTCTTC
V: TRBV9; J: TRBJ1-2; D: NA; size: NA; CDR3: CASSVGGVHYGYTF; DNA: TGTGCCAGCAGCGTAGGGGGGGTCCACTATGGCTACACCTTC
V: TRBV27; J: TRBJ2-7; D: TRBD2; size: NA; CDR3: CASSQMLAGATYEQYF; DNA: TGTGCCAGCAGTCAGATGCTAGCGGGAGCTACCTACGAGCAGTACTTC
V: TRBV11-2; J: TRBJ1-3; D: NA; size: NA; CDR3: CASSIRTATGNTIYF; DNA: TGTGCCAGCAGCATCCGGACCGCGACTGGAAACACCATATATTTT
V: TRBV5-4; J: TRBJ2-2; D: NA; size: NA; CDR3: CASSLPTMNTGELFF; DNA: TGTGCCAGCAGCCTACCGACTATGAACACCGGGGAGCTGTTTTTT
V: TRBV6-2/TRBV6-3; J: TRBJ1-1; D: NA; size: NA; CDR3: CASSYGENTEAFF; DNA: TGTGCCAGCAGTTATGGGGAAAACACTGAAGCTTTCTTT
V: TRBV5-1; J: TRBJ1-3; D: NA; size: NA; CDR3: CASSYGDSGNTIYF; DNA: TGCGCCAGCAGCTACGGAGATTCTGGAAACACCATATATTTT
V: TRBV19; J: TRBJ1-4; D: NA; size: NA; CDR3: CASRYRSTNEKLFF; DNA: TGTGCCAGTAGGTACAGGTCAACTAATGAAAAACTGTTTTTT
V: TRBV20-1; J: TRBJ1-2; D: NA; size: NA; CDR3: CSASYSYGYTF; DNA: TGCAGTGCTAGCTACAGCTATGGCTACACCTTC
V: TRBV4-2; J: TRBJ2-2; D: NA; size: NA; CDR3: CASSQDWVAGELFF; DNA: TGTGCCAGCAGCCAGGACTGGGTGGCCGGGGAGCTGTTTTTT
V: TRBV6-6; J: TRBJ2-5; D: NA; size: NA; CDR3: CASSPPGAQKILETQYF; DNA: TGTGCCAGCAGTCCGCCGGGGGCACAAAAAATCCTAGAGACCCAGTACTTC
V: TRBV27; J: TRBJ2-5; D: TRBD2; size: NA; CDR3: CASSWTSGGRAQYF; DNA: TGTGCCAGCAGTTGGACTAGCGGGGGTCGGGCCCAGTACTTC
V: TRBV5-1; J: TRBJ1-1; D: NA; size: NA; CDR3: CASSLVRNTEAFF; DNA: TGCGCCAGCAGCTTGGTAAGGAACACTGAAGCTTTCTTT
V: TRBV19; J: TRBJ1-1; D: TRBD1; size: once; CDR3: CASRTGLNTEAFF; DNA: TGTGCCAGTAGGACAGGGCTGAACACTGAAGCTTTCTTT
V: TRBV5-1; J: TRBJ2-3; D: NA; size: NA; CDR3: CASSLGGRSTDTQYF; DNA: TGCGCCAGCAGCTTGGGGGGACGAAGCACAGATACGCAGTATTTT
V: TRBV4-2; J: TRBJ2-7; D: NA; size: once; CDR3: CASSQGGGSRDEQYF; DNA: TGTGCCAGCAGCCAAGGTGGGGGGAGTCGGGACGAGCAGTACTTC
V: TRBV5-1; J: TRBJ1-1; D: NA; size: NA; CDR3: CASSLGANTEAFF; DNA: TGCGCCAGCAGCTTGGGAGCGAACACTGAAGCTTTCTTT
V: TRBV11-2; J: TRBJ2-7; D: NA; size: once; CDR3: CASSPGPITYEQYF; DNA: TGTGCCAGCAGCCCTGGACCCATCACCTACGAGCAGTACTTC
V: TRBV7-8; J: TRBJ1-5; D: TRBD1; size: NA; CDR3: CASSGHLGQGSNQPQHF; DNA: TGTGCCAGCAGCGGACACCTGGGACAGGGAAGCAATCAGCCCCAGCATTTT
V: TRBV19; J: TRBJ1-6; D: NA; size: NA; CDR3: CASSIDLQGNNSPLHF; DNA: TGTGCCAGTAGTATAGATCTCCAGGGGAATAATTCACCCCTCCACTTT
V: TRBV9; J: TRBJ1-4; D: NA; size: NA; CDR3: CASSGQLTNEKLFF; DNA: TGTGCCAGCAGCGGACAGTTAACTAATGAAAAACTGTTTTTT
V: TRBV29-1; J: TRBJ1-2; D: NA; size: NA; CDR3: CSVNFGKGGYTF; DNA: TGCAGCGTTAATTTTGGGAAAGGGGGCTACACCTTC
V: TRBV24-1; J: TRBJ1-5; D: NA; size: once; CDR3: CATSDYRYSNQPQHF; DNA: TGTGCCACCAGTGACTACAGGTATAGCAATCAGCCCCAGCATTTT
V: TRBV6-4; J: TRBJ2-3; D: TRBD1; size: NA; CDR3: CASSDGTGGTDTQYF; DNA: TGTGCCAGCAGTGACGGGACAGGGGGCACAGATACGCAGTATTTT